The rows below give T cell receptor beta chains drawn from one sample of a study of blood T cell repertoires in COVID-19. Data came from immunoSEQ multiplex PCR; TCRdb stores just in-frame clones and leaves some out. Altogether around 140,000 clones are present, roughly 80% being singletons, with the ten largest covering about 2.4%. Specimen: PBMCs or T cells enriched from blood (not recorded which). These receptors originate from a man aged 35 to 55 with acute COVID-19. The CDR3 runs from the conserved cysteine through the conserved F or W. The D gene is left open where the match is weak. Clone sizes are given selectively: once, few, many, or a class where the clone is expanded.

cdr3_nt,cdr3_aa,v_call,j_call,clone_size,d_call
TGTGCCAGCAGCCCCTCCAAAAACATTCAGTACTTC,CASSPSKNIQYF,TRBV7-9,TRBJ2-4,NA,NA
TGTGCCAGCAGTTTTAGAGGCGGGAGGGCCTTTGAGCAGTTCTTC,CASSFRGGRAFEQFF,TRBV27,TRBJ2-1,NA,TRBD2
TGTGCCAGCAGCCCTAGCCCGGGGATTGAAGCTTTCTTT,CASSPSPGIEAFF,TRBV7-9,TRBJ1-1,NA,NA
TGTGCCAGCAGCCCCTCGGCAGGGATGTGGAATGAGCAGTTCTTC,CASSPSAGMWNEQFF,TRBV27,TRBJ2-1,NA,NA
TGTGCCAGCAGTTACTCTCGGACTAGCGTAGATACGCAGTATTTT,CASSYSRTSVDTQYF,TRBV6-5,TRBJ2-3,NA,TRBD2
TGTGCCAGCGGAGGCGGGGTAGGGGCCTACGAGCAGTACTTC,CASGGGVGAYEQYF,TRBV19,TRBJ2-7,NA,NA
TGTGCCAGCCAAAAGTCAGGGGGTGGAAACACCATATATTTT,CASQKSGGGNTIYF,TRBV3-1/TRBV3-2,TRBJ1-3,once,TRBD1
TGTGCCATCAGTGAGTCGGCGGACTCGCGGTCTAGTACGCAGTATTTT,CAISESADSRSSTQYF,TRBV10-3,TRBJ2-3,NA,NA
TGCGCCAGCAGCTTGGGACTAGCGGGGGTTGAGCAGTACTTC,CASSLGLAGVEQYF,TRBV5-1,TRBJ2-7,NA,TRBD2
TGCGCCAGCAGCTGCGGGCGGGGGGTGTACACCGGGGAGCTGTTTTTT,CASSCGRGVYTGELFF,TRBV5-1,TRBJ2-2,once,TRBD2
TGTGCCAGCAGACCGGGCTCCTACGAGCAGTACTTC,CASRPGSYEQYF,TRBV28,TRBJ2-7,NA,NA
TGTGCCAGCAGCCTCCGGGGAGGAGGTGATTATTCACCCCTCCACTTT,CASSLRGGGDYSPLHF,TRBV3-1/TRBV3-2,TRBJ1-6,NA,NA
TGTGCCACCGAGAGCTCCTATAATTCACCCCTCCACTTT,CATESSYNSPLHF,TRBV19,TRBJ1-6,NA,NA
TGTGCCTGGAGTCTCCTCTACAGTAGCGAGCAGTACTTC,CAWSLLYSSEQYF,TRBV30,TRBJ2-7,few,NA
TGTGCCAGCAGTTTATCAGGGGGCAATCAGCCCCAGCATTTT,CASSLSGGNQPQHF,TRBV6-5,TRBJ1-5,NA,NA
TGCAGCGTTGCCCGGCTAGCGGAATACAATGAGCAGTTCTTC,CSVARLAEYNEQFF,TRBV29-1,TRBJ2-1,few,TRBD2
TGTGCCAGCAGTTTCCGGACAGGGAGCTCCTACGAGCAGTACTTC,CASSFRTGSSYEQYF,TRBV28,TRBJ2-7,NA,TRBD1
TGTGCCAGCAGACCACTAGCGGGGGGGCCCCTGACAGATACGCAGTATTTT,CASRPLAGGPLTDTQYF,TRBV11-2,TRBJ2-3,NA,TRBD2
TGTGCCAGCAGTGACGACACTGAGCAGTTCTTC,CASSDDTEQFF,TRBV2,TRBJ2-1,NA,NA
TGTGCCAGCAGACAACTAGCGGGATTGGTCGGGGACAATGAGCAGTTCTTC,CASRQLAGLVGDNEQFF,TRBV3-1/TRBV3-2,TRBJ2-1,NA,TRBD2
TGTGCCAGCAGCTTAGTTGGGGCCCTGTATGGCTACACCTTC,CASSLVGALYGYTF,TRBV7-9,TRBJ1-2,NA,NA
TGTGCCAGCAGTGAATCTTTTGCGGGAGCCCCCCGGTTCTTC,CASSESFAGAPRFF,TRBV2,TRBJ2-1,NA,TRBD2
TGCGCCAGCAGCGTGACCGGGACAGGGGTTATCTATGGCTACACCTTC,CASSVTGTGVIYGYTF,TRBV5-1,TRBJ1-2,NA,TRBD1
TGCAGCGCCACCCCGGGACAGGCCTCTGGCGAGCAGTACTTC,CSATPGQASGEQYF,TRBV29-1,TRBJ2-7,NA,TRBD1
TGTGCCAGCTCACTCAGGGAATACGGTGAAGCTTTCTTT,CASSLREYGEAFF,TRBV18,TRBJ1-1,NA,NA
TGTGCCAGCAGCAAGCAGGGGAGAAGAGCAGATACGCAGTATTTT,CASSKQGRRADTQYF,TRBV21-1,TRBJ2-3,NA,NA
TGTGCCAGCAGCTCTTTAGCGGGAGGGCCTTACGAGCAGTACTTC,CASSSLAGGPYEQYF,TRBV7-6,TRBJ2-7,NA,TRBD2
TGTGCCAGTAGTACCCGAGTTCGCCCCTCCTTGTCCCACAATGAGCAGTTCTTC,CASSTRVRPSLSHNEQFF,TRBV19,TRBJ2-1,NA,NA
TGTGCCAGCAGTTTTCCTGACAGGGGGCGCGACGAGCAGTACTTC,CASSFPDRGRDEQYF,TRBV28,TRBJ2-7,NA,TRBD1
TGTGCCAGCAGTTACTCCGGGGGGGACACTGAAGCTTTCTTT,CASSYSGGDTEAFF,TRBV6-2/TRBV6-3,TRBJ1-1,NA,NA
TGTGCCAGTAGTATAATTACCGGGACAGGGGTGGAAGAGCAGTACTTC,CASSIITGTGVEEQYF,TRBV19,TRBJ2-7,NA,TRBD1
TGTGCCAGCAGCACGGGACAGGTGAATCAGCCCCAGCATTTT,CASSTGQVNQPQHF,TRBV28,TRBJ1-5,NA,TRBD1
TGTGCCAGCAGCCTCCTAGCGGCCCAAGGAAACATTCAGTACTTC,CASSLLAAQGNIQYF,TRBV13,TRBJ2-4,NA,TRBD2
TGTGCCAGCAGTTTCACAGGGGAGCGGACAGATACGCAGTATTTT,CASSFTGERTDTQYF,TRBV16,TRBJ2-3,NA,TRBD1
TGTGCCAGCTCACCGCTAGAGTCTGGGGCCAACGTCCTGACTTTC,CASSPLESGANVLTF,TRBV18,TRBJ2-6,NA,NA
TGTGCCACGAAAGCGGTGAACACCGGGGAGCTGTTTTTT,CATKAVNTGELFF,TRBV24-1,TRBJ2-2,NA,NA
TGTGCCAGCAGTTTACTGGTCAGGGCTCCCTACGAGCAGTACTTC,CASSLLVRAPYEQYF,TRBV28,TRBJ2-7,NA,NA
TGTGCCAGCAGACCGACAGGGGGCCAAGCCGGGGAGCTGTTTTTT,CASRPTGGQAGELFF,TRBV3-1/TRBV3-2,TRBJ2-2,NA,TRBD1
TGTGCCAGCAGGACAGGGGGCCAAGAGCAGTACTTC,CASRTGGQEQYF,TRBV6-5,TRBJ2-7,NA,TRBD1
TGTGCCAGCAGTCAGGGACAGGGGGCCGCAGATACGCAGTATTTT,CASSQGQGAADTQYF,TRBV6-2/TRBV6-3,TRBJ2-3,NA,TRBD1
TGTGCCAGCAGCCATTATGGGGGGGTTGGCGAGCAGTACTTC,CASSHYGGVGEQYF,TRBV14,TRBJ2-7,NA,TRBD2
TGTGCCAGCAGCACCCAACAGGGGACTGGCTACACCTTC,CASSTQQGTGYTF,TRBV11-2,TRBJ1-2,NA,TRBD1
TGTGCCAGCAGTTCCCAGGGGTTCACCGGGGAGCTGTTTTTT,CASSSQGFTGELFF,TRBV25-1,TRBJ2-2,NA,NA
TGTGCCAGCAGTTTATCCCCTGTCCACGAGCAGTACTTC,CASSLSPVHEQYF,TRBV27,TRBJ2-7,NA,NA
TGTGCCAGTAGTATGCAGGGGTATGGCTACACCTTC,CASSMQGYGYTF,TRBV19,TRBJ1-2,NA,NA
TGTGCCAGCAGGCCACCAGGGTCCTATGGCTACACCTTC,CASRPPGSYGYTF,TRBV25-1,TRBJ1-2,NA,NA
TGTGCCAGCACCTCGAACAGGAGTTATCGCTACACCTTC,CASTSNRSYRYTF,TRBV6-5,TRBJ1-2,NA,NA
TGTGCCAGCAGTGAGGTGGGCGGGAGTGGGTCCTACGAGCAGTACTTC,CASSEVGGSGSYEQYF,TRBV6-1,TRBJ2-7,NA,TRBD2
TGTGCCAGCAGTCCCGAGAACCAAGAGACCCAGTACTTC,CASSPENQETQYF,TRBV2,TRBJ2-5,NA,NA
TGTGCCAGCAGCCACCAGCTAGCCGCCAATGAGCAGTTCTTC,CASSHQLAANEQFF,TRBV3-1/TRBV3-2,TRBJ2-1,NA,NA